These T cell receptor beta chains were read from a single sample in a study of T cells in Graves' hyperthyroidism and ophthalmopathy. TCRdb passed the multiplex PCR reads through MiXCR, listing each CDR3 protein once. This sample has approximately 620,000 distinct CDR3 sequences, with approximately 15% found just once. Specimen: blood. Receptors originate from a woman aged 40 to 50 with Graves' ophthalmopathy. Each CDR3 is given with its conserved first and last residue. D genes are given only for firm matches. Only part of the rows carry a size: once, few, many, or a class if the clone is expanded.

J | D | size | V | DNA | CDR3
TRBJ1-5 | TRBD1 | few | TRBV5-5 | TGTGCCAGCAGCGGAGGACAGGGGGCAAATCAGCCCCAGCATTTT | CASSGGQGANQPQHF
TRBJ1-1 | NA | many | TRBV6-5 | TGTGCCAGCAGTTACCCGACTGACAACACTGAAGCTTTCTTT | CASSYPTDNTEAFF
TRBJ1-6 | NA | few | TRBV3-1 | TGTGCCAGCAGCCAACGTAACGATAATTCACCCCTCCACTTT | CASSQRNDNSPLHF
TRBJ2-3 | NA | few | TRBV6-1 | TGTGCCAGCAGGGCCTTACGACCTCCCAGCACAGATACGCAGTATTTT | CASRALRPPSTDTQYF
TRBJ2-1 | NA | NA | TRBV4-2 | TGTGCCAGCAGCCAAGAGGGGTCGAGCTCCTACAATGAGCAGTTCTTC | CASSQEGSSSYNEQFF
TRBJ2-1 | NA | few | TRBV7-9 | TGTGCCAGCAGCTTAGTGGGGGAAGGGGAGCAGTTCTTC | CASSLVGEGEQFF
TRBJ2-7 | NA | many | TRBV5-8 | TGTGCCAGCAGTGGGGGAGCCAAGGCGTACGAGCAGTACTTC | CASSGGAKAYEQYF
TRBJ2-7 | NA | many | TRBV6-5 | TGTGCCAGCAGTTACGGGCGGAACAACTACGAGCAGTACTTC | CASSYGRNNYEQYF
TRBJ1-6 | TRBD1 | NA | TRBV10-3 | TGTGCCATCAGTGACCGGACAGGGGATTCACCCCTCCACTTT | CAISDRTGDSPLHF
TRBJ2-5 | NA | NA | TRBV5-1 | TGCGCCAGCAGCTTGGAAGGTAGCGGCAAAGAGACCCAGTACTTC | CASSLEGSGKETQYF
TRBJ1-3 | NA | NA | TRBV7-9 | TGTGCCAGCAGCTTAGTTGACTCAAGCTCTGGAAACACCATATATTTT | CASSLVDSSSGNTIYF
TRBJ2-5 | NA | NA | TRBV7-2 | TGTGCCAGCAGCTCATGGAAAACCCAAGAGACCCAGTACTTC | CASSSWKTQETQYF
TRBJ1-2 | TRBD1 | many | TRBV7-8 | TGTGCCAGCAGCTTACGGGACAGGGAAAGGGTTTTGGGGAATGGCTACACCTTC | CASSLRDRERVLGNGYTF
TRBJ2-1 | NA | NA | TRBV19 | TGTGCCAGTTCCCGGGGCCGGGGTGAGCAGTTCTTC | CASSRGRGEQFF
TRBJ1-2 | TRBD1 | many | TRBV2 | TGTGCCAGCAGGGGGACCGGACAGGGGAGTGGTGGCTACACCTTC | CASRGTGQGSGGYTF
TRBJ2-5 | NA | few | TRBV24-1 | TGTGCCACCAGTGATAGTGAGACCCAGTACTTC | CATSDSETQYF
TRBJ1-5 | NA | many | TRBV18 | TGTGCCAGCTCACCCCAGGGAAGTAGCAATCAGCCCCAGCATTTT | CASSPQGSSNQPQHF
TRBJ2-3 | NA | many | TRBV30 | TGTGCCTCAAGGACTGTTAGCACAGATACGCAGTATTTT | CASRTVSTDTQYF
TRBJ1-1 | NA | few | TRBV5-1 | TGCGCCAGCAGCTTGGCACCGGGGGACACTGAAGCTTTCTTT | CASSLAPGDTEAFF
TRBJ1-1 | NA | many | TRBV20-1 | TGCAGTGTAACCTCAAGGGGCACTGAAGCTTTCTTT | CSVTSRGTEAFF
TRBJ1-1 | NA | few | TRBV6-1 | TGTGCCAGCATAGGACACACTGAAGCTTTCTTT | CASIGHTEAFF
TRBJ2-1 | NA | many | TRBV11-2 | TGTGCCAGCAGCCTGATGGGGGCTTTATCCTACAATGAGCAGTTCTTC | CASSLMGALSYNEQFF
TRBJ2-3 | TRBD1 | many | TRBV20-1 | TGCAGTGCTAGAGCCAACCCGGGACAGGGGGGCACAGATACGCAGTATTTT | CSARANPGQGGTDTQYF
TRBJ2-2 | TRBD2 | few | TRBV5-6 | TGTGCCAGCAGCTCTTGGACTAGCGGGATCTACGCGAACACCGGGGAGCTGTTTTTT | CASSSWTSGIYANTGELFF
TRBJ2-1 | TRBD1 | NA | TRBV5-6 | TGTGCCAGCAGCTTGGCCGCTCGTCGGACAGGGGGCTACAATGAGCAGTTCTTC | CASSLAARRTGGYNEQFF
TRBJ2-3 | NA | NA | TRBV12-3/TRBV12-4 | TGTGCCAGCAATAACAGGGAAGCAGATACGCAGTATTTT | CASNNREADTQYF
TRBJ2-3 | TRBD1 | NA | TRBV28 | TGTGCCAGCAGTTTAGAGGCTAACAGGGGAATCACAGATACGCAGTATTTT | CASSLEANRGITDTQYF
TRBJ2-5 | TRBD2 | few | TRBV6-2/TRBV6-3 | TGTGCCAGCAGTTACTCGATCCAAGTTACTAGCGGGAGGGCCGAGCAAGAGACCCAGTACTTC | CASSYSIQVTSGRAEQETQYF
TRBJ2-5 | NA | many | TRBV2 | TGTGCCAGCAGTGAAGCGTGGGGGAACAATAACAAAGAGACCCAGTACTTC | CASSEAWGNNNKETQYF
TRBJ1-4 | NA | once | TRBV19 | TGTGCCAGTAGTTACTCCCCTTCAACTAATGAAAACCTGTTTTTT | CASSYSPSTNENLFF
TRBJ2-7 | NA | many | TRBV4-1 | TGCGCCAGCAGCCAAGAACATCGGGACACCTACGAGCAGTACTTC | CASSQEHRDTYEQYF
TRBJ2-3 | NA | many | TRBV28 | TGTGCCAGCAGTTTCTCCTGGGGGTACACAGATACGCAGTATTTT | CASSFSWGYTDTQYF
TRBJ2-7 | TRBD2 | few | TRBV10-1 | TGCGCCAGCCTACACGGACTAGCGGGGCGCAACGAGCAGTACTTC | CASLHGLAGRNEQYF
TRBJ1-1 | NA | few | TRBV6-1 | TGTGCCAGCAGACTGGAGACAGGGAACACTGAAGCTTTCTTT | CASRLETGNTEAFF
TRBJ1-1 | NA | few | TRBV19 | TGTGCCAGTAGTATGCAGAACTTGAACACTGAAGCTTTCTTT | CASSMQNLNTEAFF
TRBJ1-1 | TRBD1 | few | TRBV2 | TGTGCCAGCAGTCGCGAGCTGACAGGGGAGAGCACTGAAGCTTTCTTT | CASSRELTGESTEAFF
TRBJ2-3 | NA | NA | TRBV10-3 | TGTGCCATCAGTGATCTGGGCTCTAGCACAGATACGCAGTATTTT | CAISDLGSSTDTQYF
TRBJ2-5 | NA | NA | TRBV24-1 | TGTGCCACCAGTGATTTGGCGGGAGAGACCCAGTACTTC | CATSDLAGETQYF
TRBJ2-3 | NA | few | TRBV24-1 | TGTGCCACCCAATTGGACAGCACAGATACGCAGTATTTT | CATQLDSTDTQYF
TRBJ1-2 | TRBD1 | few | TRBV7-9 | TGTGCCAGCAGCTCAGGACAGGGAAGGTGGTACACCTTC | CASSSGQGRWYTF
TRBJ1-5 | NA | few | TRBV15 | TGTGCCACCAGCACAGCAAGTCAGCACAATCAGCCCCAGCATTTT | CATSTASQHNQPQHF
TRBJ2-1 | NA | few | TRBV7-3 | TGTGCCAGCGGTAGAAGGGGCGGATACAATGAGCAGTTCTTC | CASGRRGGYNEQFF
TRBJ1-5 | NA | NA | TRBV19 | TGTGCCAGTAGTATGCCCCAGGTAAATCAGCCCCAGCATTTT | CASSMPQVNQPQHF
TRBJ2-3 | TRBD2 | many | TRBV6-1 | TGTGCCAGCAGTGAAGAGGGCGGGGGTTCAGATACGCAGTATTTT | CASSEEGGGSDTQYF
TRBJ2-7 | NA | NA | TRBV6-4 | TGTGCCAGCAGTGACACGCGCCTCCGGGAGACCTACGAGCAGTACTTC | CASSDTRLRETYEQYF
TRBJ2-3 | NA | many | TRBV6-1 | TGTGCCAGCAGTACAGGGCCGGACACAGATACGCAGTATTTT | CASSTGPDTDTQYF
TRBJ1-2 | NA | few | TRBV6-2/TRBV6-3 | TGTGCCAGCAGCCCTAATAGACAGCCCAGCACCTTC | CASSPNRQPSTF
TRBJ2-1 | TRBD2 | many | TRBV11-2 | TGTGCCAGCAGCCCTGGGACTAGCGGGGGAGCAAACAAGTTCTTC | CASSPGTSGGANKFF
TRBJ2-4 | TRBD2 | many | TRBV3-1 | TGTGCCAGCAGCCAAGAGACTAGCGGGAGTCAGGGCAAAAACATTCAGTACTTC | CASSQETSGSQGKNIQYF
TRBJ2-7 | NA | many | TRBV10-3 | TGTGCCATCACGACAGATCTAGGGTACGAGCAGTACTTC | CAITTDLGYEQYF
TRBJ2-3 | NA | many | TRBV28 | TGTGCCAGCAGTACCCTCCATACGCAGTATTTT | CASSTLHTQYF
TRBJ1-1 | NA | many | TRBV5-1 | TGCGCCAGCAGCTTGTCAGGGCTGAACACTGAAGCTTTCTTT | CASSLSGLNTEAFF
TRBJ2-3 | NA | NA | TRBV4-1 | TGCGCCAGCAGCCAAGAGGTTACCGACCTACTGCGCACAGATACGCAGTATTTT | CASSQEVTDLLRTDTQYF
TRBJ1-6 | NA | many | TRBV28 | TGTGCCAGCAGTTTATTACAGGGTTCGACACCCCTCCACTTT | CASSLLQGSTPLHF
TRBJ1-4 | NA | NA | TRBV7-9 | TGTGCCAGCAGCTTAGTTCGGGAACGACTGTTTTTT | CASSLVRERLFF